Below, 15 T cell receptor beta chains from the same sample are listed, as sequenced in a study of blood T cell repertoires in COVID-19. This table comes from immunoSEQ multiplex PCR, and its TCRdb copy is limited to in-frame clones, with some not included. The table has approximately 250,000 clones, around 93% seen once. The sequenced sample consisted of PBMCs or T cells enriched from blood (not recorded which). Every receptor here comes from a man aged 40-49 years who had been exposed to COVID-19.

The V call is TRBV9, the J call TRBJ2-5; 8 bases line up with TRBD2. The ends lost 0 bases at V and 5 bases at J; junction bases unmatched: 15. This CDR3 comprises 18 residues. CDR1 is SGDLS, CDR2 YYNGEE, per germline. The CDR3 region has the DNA TGTGCCAGCAGCGTAGCTACGTCTAGCGGGTTAGGGGGGGAGACCCAGTACTTC. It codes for CASSVATSSGLGGETQYF.

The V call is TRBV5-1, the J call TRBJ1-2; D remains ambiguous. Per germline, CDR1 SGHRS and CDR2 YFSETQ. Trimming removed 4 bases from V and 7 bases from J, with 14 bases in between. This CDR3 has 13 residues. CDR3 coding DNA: TGCGCCAGCAGCCTCCAGGAGGCGGGTGGCTACACCTTC. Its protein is CASSLQEAGGYTF.

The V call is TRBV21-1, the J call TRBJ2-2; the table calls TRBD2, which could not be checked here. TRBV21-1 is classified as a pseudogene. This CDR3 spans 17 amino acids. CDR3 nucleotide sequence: TGTGCCAGCAGCATTTTATCAGCGGGAGGTGCTGCCGGGGAGCTGTTTTTT. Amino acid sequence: CASSILSAGGAAGELFF.

For the CDR3, the DNA is TGTGCCAGCAGCCTTCTGAACAGGGACGATGAAGCTTTCTTT. It is translated as CASSLLNRDDEAFF. The chain carries TRBV7-2 and TRBJ1-1, with D possibly TRBD1 on 6 matching bases. The CDR3 covers 14 residues. Germline loops: CDR1 SGHTA, CDR2 FQGNSA. The ends were cut back, 5 bases at V and 7 bases at J, with 17 bases in the middle. Supplemented by reference TRBV7-2 and TRBJ1-1, the full variable domain reads GAGVSQSPSNKVTEKGKDVELRCDPISGHTALYWYRQSLGQGLEFLIYFQGNSAPDKSGLPSDRFSAERTGGSVSTLTIQRTQQEDSAVYLCASSLLNRDDEAFFGQGTRLTVV.

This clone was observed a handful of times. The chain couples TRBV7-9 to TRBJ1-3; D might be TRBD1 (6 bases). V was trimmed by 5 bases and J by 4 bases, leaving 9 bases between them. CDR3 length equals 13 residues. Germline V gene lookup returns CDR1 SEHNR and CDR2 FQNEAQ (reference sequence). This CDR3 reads CASSQTGGNTIYF. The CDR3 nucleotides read TGTGCCAGCAGCCAGACAGGAGGAAACACCATATATTTT.

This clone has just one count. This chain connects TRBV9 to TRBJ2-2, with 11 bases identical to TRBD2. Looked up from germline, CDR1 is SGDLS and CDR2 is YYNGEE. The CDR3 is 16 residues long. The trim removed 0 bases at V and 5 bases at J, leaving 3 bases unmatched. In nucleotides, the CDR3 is TGTGCCAGCAGCGTAGATGGGACTAGCGGAACCGGGGAGCTGTTTTTT. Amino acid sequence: CASSVDGTSGTGELFF.

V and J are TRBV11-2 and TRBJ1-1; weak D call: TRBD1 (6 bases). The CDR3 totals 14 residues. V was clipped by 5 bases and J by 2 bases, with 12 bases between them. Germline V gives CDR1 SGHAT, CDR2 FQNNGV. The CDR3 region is CASSERGANTEAFF. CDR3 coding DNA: TGTGCCAGCAGCGAACGGGGGGCCAACACTGAAGCTTTCTTT.

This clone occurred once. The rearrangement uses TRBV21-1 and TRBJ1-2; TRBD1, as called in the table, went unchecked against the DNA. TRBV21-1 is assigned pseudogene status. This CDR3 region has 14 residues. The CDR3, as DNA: TGTGCCAGCAGCGGTGCAGTCGCCTCCTATGGCTACACCTTC. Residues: CASSGAVASYGYTF.

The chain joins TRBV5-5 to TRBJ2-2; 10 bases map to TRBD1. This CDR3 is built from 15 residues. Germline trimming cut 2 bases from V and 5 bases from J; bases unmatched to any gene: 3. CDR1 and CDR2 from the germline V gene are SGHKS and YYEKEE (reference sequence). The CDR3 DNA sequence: TGTGCCAGCAGCTTAGGGACAGGGGTTACCGGGGAGCTGTTTTTT. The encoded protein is CASSLGTGVTGELFF.

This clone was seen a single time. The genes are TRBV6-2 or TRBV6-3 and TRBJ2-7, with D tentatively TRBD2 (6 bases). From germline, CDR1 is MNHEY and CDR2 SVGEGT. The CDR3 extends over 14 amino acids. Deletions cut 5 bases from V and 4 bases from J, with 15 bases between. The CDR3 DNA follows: TGTGCCAGCAGTGCCCAAGGACTACTTTACGAGCAGTACTTC. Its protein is CASSAQGLLYEQYF.

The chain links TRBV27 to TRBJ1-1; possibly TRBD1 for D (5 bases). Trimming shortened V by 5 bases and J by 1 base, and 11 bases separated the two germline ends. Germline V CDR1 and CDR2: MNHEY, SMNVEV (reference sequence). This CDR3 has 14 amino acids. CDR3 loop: CASSNRTANTEAFF. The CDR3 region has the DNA TGTGCCAGCAGTAACAGGACGGCGAACACTGAAGCTTTCTTT.

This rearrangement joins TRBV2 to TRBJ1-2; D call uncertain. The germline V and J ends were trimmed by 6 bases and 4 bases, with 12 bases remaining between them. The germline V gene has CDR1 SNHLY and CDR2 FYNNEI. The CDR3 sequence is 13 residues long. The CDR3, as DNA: TGTGCCAGCAGCGGAGATGTAGGCTATGGCTACACCTTC. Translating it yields CASSGDVGYGYTF.

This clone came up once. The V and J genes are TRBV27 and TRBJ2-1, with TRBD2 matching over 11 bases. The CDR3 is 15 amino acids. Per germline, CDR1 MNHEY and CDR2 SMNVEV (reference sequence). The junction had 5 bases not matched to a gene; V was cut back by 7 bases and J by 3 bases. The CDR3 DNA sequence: TGTGCCAGCACCCCTGGGACTAGCGGCTACAATGAGCAGTTCTTC. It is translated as CASTPGTSGYNEQFF.

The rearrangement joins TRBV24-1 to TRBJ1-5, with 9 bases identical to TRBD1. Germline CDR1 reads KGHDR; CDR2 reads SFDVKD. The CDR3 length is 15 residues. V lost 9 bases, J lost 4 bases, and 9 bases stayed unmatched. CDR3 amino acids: CATSKTGGRNQPQHF. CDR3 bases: TGTGCCACCTCGAAGACAGGGGGACGTAATCAGCCCCAGCATTTT.

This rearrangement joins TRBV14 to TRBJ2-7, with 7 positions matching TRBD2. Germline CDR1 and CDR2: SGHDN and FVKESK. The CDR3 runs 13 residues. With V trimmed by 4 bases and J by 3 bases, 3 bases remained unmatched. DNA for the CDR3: TGTGCCAGCAGCCCACGGGGGGTCTACGAGCAGTACTTC. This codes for CASSPRGVYEQYF.